This T cell receptor (beta chain) was observed in a study of naive and memory T cell subsets. An equimolar mix of two oligonucleotides served as the beta constant-region primer for TRBC1 and TRBC2. Ligated cDNA was amplified by four rounds of PCR with nested alpha and beta constant-region primers and SP2. TCRdb re-called the UMI-ligation and nested PCR reads with MiXCR, one entry per CDR3 protein. The profile shows roughly 150,000 distinct CDR3 sequences, about 23% of them singletons. From the second PCR step, alpha and beta chains were amplified apart. The CDR3 has 13 residues. Germline V gene data show CDR1 as DFQATT and CDR2 as SNEGSKA (reference sequence). V gave up 5 bases and J gave up 2 bases, with 13 bases separating them. Study conclusions and caveats: Naive repertoires, especially CD8, held a few larger clonotypes, possibly memory cells re-expressing CD45RA. Over 90% of naive TCR sequences appeared only once after error correction, unlike memory subsets.

This clonotype has a count of ten or more. The antigen is undetermined. The sample consisted of naive CD4+ T cells from blood. This chain connects TRBV20-1 to TRBJ2-7; D ambiguous. This TCR was sampled from a human donor in good health. The CDR3 sequence is CSAFLARTYEQYF. CDR3 in DNA: TGCAGTGCTTTTCTGGCTAGAACCTACGAGCAGTACTTC.